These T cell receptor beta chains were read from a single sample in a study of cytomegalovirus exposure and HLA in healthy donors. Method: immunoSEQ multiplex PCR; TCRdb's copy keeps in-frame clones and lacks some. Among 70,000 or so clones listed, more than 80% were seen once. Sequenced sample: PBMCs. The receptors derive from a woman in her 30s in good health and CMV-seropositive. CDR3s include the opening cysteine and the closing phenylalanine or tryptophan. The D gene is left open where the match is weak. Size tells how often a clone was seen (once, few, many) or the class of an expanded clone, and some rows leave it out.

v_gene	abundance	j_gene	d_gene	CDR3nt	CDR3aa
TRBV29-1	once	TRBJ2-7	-	TGCAGCGTCGGCCCCCGACAGGCGACCTACGAGCAGTACTTC	CSVGPRQATYEQYF
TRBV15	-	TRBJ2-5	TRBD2	TGTGCCACCAGCAGATCAGCGGGGCCCCAAGAGACCCAGTACTTC	CATSRSAGPQETQYF
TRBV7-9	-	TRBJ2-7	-	TGTGCCAGCAGCTTCCAACCCCCCAGGGTCGAGCAGTACTTC	CASSFQPPRVEQYF
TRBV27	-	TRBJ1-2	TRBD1	TGTGCCAGCAGTTTATCGATGGGGACAGGGGCCCTTATGGGGGGCTACACCTTC	CASSLSMGTGALMGGYTF
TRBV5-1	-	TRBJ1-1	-	TGCGCCAGTAGCAGGGATCACACAGGAAGTGGAGCTTTCTTT	CASSRDHTGSGAFF
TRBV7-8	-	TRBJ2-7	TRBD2	TGTGCCAGCAGCTTAGGGACTAGTGCCTACGAGCAGTACTTC	CASSLGTSAYEQYF
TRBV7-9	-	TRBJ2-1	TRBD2	TGTGCCAGCAGCTATACTAGCGGGAGAAGGACCTACAATGAGCAGTTCTTC	CASSYTSGRRTYNEQFF
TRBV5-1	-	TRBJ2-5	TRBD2	TGCGCCAGCAGCTTGTCGGGCGGGAGCGGGCAAGAGACCCAGTACTTC	CASSLSGGSGQETQYF
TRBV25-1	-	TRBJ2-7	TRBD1	TGTGCCAGCTCACCGGACAGGCCCTCCTACGAGCAGTACTTC	CASSPDRPSYEQYF
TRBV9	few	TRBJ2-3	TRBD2	TGTGCCAGCAGCGTAGGCGGGAGACCAGATACGCAGTATTTT	CASSVGGRPDTQYF
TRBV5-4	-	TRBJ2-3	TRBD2	TGTGCCAGCAGCCAAGAGTTGCGGGAGGGGTCAGATACGCAGTATTTT	CASSQELREGSDTQYF
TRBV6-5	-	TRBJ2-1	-	TGTGCCAGCAGTTTCTACAGGACCCTTGCTAATGAGCAGTTCTTC	CASSFYRTLANEQFF
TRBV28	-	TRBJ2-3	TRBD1	TGTGCCAGCAGTGCGACAGGGGGGACGCAGTATTTT	CASSATGGTQYF
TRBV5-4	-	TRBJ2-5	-	TGTGCCAGCAGCGTGGACACGGGGACCCAGTACTTC	CASSVDTGTQYF
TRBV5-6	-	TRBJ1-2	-	TGTGCCAGCAGCTTTGGGTCTGGGAGGAACTATGGCTACACCTTC	CASSFGSGRNYGYTF
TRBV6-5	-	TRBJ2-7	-	TGTGCCAGCAGAGCCACTCGACAGGCATACGAGCAGTACTTC	CASRATRQAYEQYF
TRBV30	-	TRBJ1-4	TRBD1	TGTGCCTGGAGCGAACAGGGGACTCGTAGAAAACTGTTTTTT	CAWSEQGTRRKLFF
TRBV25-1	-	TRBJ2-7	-	TGTGCCAGTCAGCCGGGGGGCGCATTCTATGAGCAGTACTTC	CASQPGGAFYEQYF
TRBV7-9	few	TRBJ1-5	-	TGTGCCAGCAGCTTAAAGGGGTTGGGGCCCCAGCATTTT	CASSLKGLGPQHF
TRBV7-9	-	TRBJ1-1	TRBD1	TGTGCCAGCAGCTTACCTGGGACAGGGGCTGGCACTGAAGCTTTCTTT	CASSLPGTGAGTEAFF
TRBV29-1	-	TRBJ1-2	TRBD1	TGCAGCGTACGACAGGGCTATGGCTACACCTTC	CSVRQGYGYTF
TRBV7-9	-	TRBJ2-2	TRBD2	TGTGCCAGCAGCTTAGCTATTGGACTAGCGGAGAACACCGGGGAGCTGTTTTTT	CASSLAIGLAENTGELFF
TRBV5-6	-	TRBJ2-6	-	TGTGCCAGCAGCTTGGTGGGCCGTTCTGGGGCCAACGTCCTGACTTTC	CASSLVGRSGANVLTF
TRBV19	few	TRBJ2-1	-	TGTGCCAGCAGAAGCTCCTACAATGAGCAGTTCTTC	CASRSSYNEQFF
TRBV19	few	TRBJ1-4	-	TGTGCCAGTAGTATAGTACAAGAGGGATATGAAAAACTGTTTTTT	CASSIVQEGYEKLFF
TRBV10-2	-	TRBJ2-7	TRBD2	TGCGCCAGCAGTCCTAGCGGGAGTGAGCAGTACTTC	CASSPSGSEQYF
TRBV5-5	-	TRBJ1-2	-	TGTGCCAGCAGCTTGGCCGGGGGGGAGACTAGGTATGGCTACACCTTC	CASSLAGGETRYGYTF
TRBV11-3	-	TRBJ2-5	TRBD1	TGTGCCAGCAGCTTAGGACAGGGGGCCGCAGGAGGGGAGACCCAGTACTTC	CASSLGQGAAGGETQYF
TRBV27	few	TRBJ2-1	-	TGTGCCAGCAGTTTCGTTAGTATCGGACAGATCAATGAGCAGTTCTTC	CASSFVSIGQINEQFF
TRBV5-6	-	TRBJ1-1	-	TGTGCCAGCAGCTTAGGCGGATCCCGAAACCGTGAAGCTTTCTTT	CASSLGGSRNREAFF
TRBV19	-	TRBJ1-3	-	TGTGCCAGTACGGTAATGGCAGGTGGAAACACCATATATTTT	CASTVMAGGNTIYF
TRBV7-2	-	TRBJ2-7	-	TGTGCCAGCAGCTTAGCGGGAGGCCGATACGAGCAGTACTTC	CASSLAGGRYEQYF
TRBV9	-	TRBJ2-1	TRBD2	TGTGCCAGCAGCCCCCGGGGAGGGCCAGCCAGCGAGCAGTTCTTC	CASSPRGGPASEQFF
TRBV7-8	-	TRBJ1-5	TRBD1	TGTGCCAGCAGCGAAGACAGGGTCAATCAGCCCCAGCATTTT	CASSEDRVNQPQHF
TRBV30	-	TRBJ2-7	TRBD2	TGTGCCTGGAGTGTCAGCGGGACGGGCGAGCAGTACTTC	CAWSVSGTGEQYF
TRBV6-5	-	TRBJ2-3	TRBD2	TGTGCCAGCAGCCGCCTAGCGGGAGGCCGGGATACGCAGTATTTT	CASSRLAGGRDTQYF
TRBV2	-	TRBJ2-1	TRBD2	TGTGCCAGCAGCGCTACCGGGACTAGCTACAATGAGCAGTTCTTC	CASSATGTSYNEQFF
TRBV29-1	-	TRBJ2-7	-	TGCAGCGTTGGGGGGGACTCAACCTACGAGCAGTACTTC	CSVGGDSTYEQYF
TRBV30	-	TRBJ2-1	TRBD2	TGTGCCTGGATCGATCGGGGGACTAGCGGGATGGTAAATGAGCAGTTCTTC	CAWIDRGTSGMVNEQFF
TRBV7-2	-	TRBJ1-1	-	TGTGCCAGCAGCTTACGGAGAGAGAACACTGAAGCTTTCTTT	CASSLRRENTEAFF
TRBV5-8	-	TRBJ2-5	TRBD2	TGTGCCAGCAGCTTAGGGACCGGGGGGGCAGAGACCCAGTACTTC	CASSLGTGGAETQYF
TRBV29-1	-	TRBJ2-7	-	TGCAGCGTTGGAACTAGCCTAAACTACGAGCAGTACTTC	CSVGTSLNYEQYF
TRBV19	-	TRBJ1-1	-	TGTGCCAGTAGTATGATTTCAGCGACTGAAGCTTTCTTT	CASSMISATEAFF
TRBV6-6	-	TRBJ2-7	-	TGTGCCAGCAGTTACTCAGGGACATACTCCTACGAGCAGTACTTC	CASSYSGTYSYEQYF
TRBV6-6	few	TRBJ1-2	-	TGTGCCAGCAGCTCCCCTGGGGGTGGACAGAACTATGGCTACACCTTC	CASSSPGGGQNYGYTF
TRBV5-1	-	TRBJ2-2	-	TGCGCCAGCAGCTTGCACGGCTCGAGGACCGGGGAGCTGTTTTTT	CASSLHGSRTGELFF
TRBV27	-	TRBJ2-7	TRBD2	TGTGCCAGCATCCCACTTGGAGTAGCGGGCTACGAGCAGTACTTC	CASIPLGVAGYEQYF